The 7 T cell receptor beta chains presented below share a single source sample, sequenced in a study of T cell repertoires in cytomegalovirus infection. TCRdb re-derived calls from the reads in MiXCR, one entry per CDR3 protein. Of 700,000 to 900,000 distinct CDR3 sequences in the sample, 25% to 30% were seen once. The antigens of these receptors remain unknown. The sample was cultured CD8+ T cells from PBMCs, taken from culture after CMV antigen stimulation. These receptors were obtained from a human donor in good health (CMV status not recorded). Some clones in this sample may be carry-over from other donors' samples.

The genes are TRBV12-3 or TRBV12-4 and TRBJ2-5; TRBD2 might be the D (6 bases). The CDR3 runs 13 residues. V shed 4 bases and J shed 5 bases, with 11 bases lying between them. CDR3 residues: CASSWGVRETQYF. CDR3 bases: TGTGCCAGCAGTTGGGGGGTTCGGGAGACCCAGTACTTC.

This clonotype was seen a few times. This chain joins TRBV4-1 and TRBJ2-2; 9 bases are a match to TRBD1. CDR1 is MGHRA, CDR2 YSYEKL, per germline. The CDR3 runs to 15 residues. J gave up 7 bases and V 5 bases, and 8 bases lay outside the gene matches. CDR3 sequence: CASSFRDRDIGELFF. CDR3 coding DNA: TGCGCCAGCAGCTTCCGGGACAGGGATATCGGGGAGCTGTTTTTT.

The J gene is TRBJ1-5, the V gene TRBV4-1; no firm D call. This CDR3 contains 15 residues. Trimming stripped 0 bases from V and 1 base from J, with 7 bases between. Germline CDR1 and CDR2: MGHRA and YSYEKL. The CDR3 DNA is TGCGCCAGCAGCCAAGAGAAGGGAAGCAATCAGCCCCAGCATTTT. It encodes CASSQEKGSNQPQHF.

V and J are TRBV18 and TRBJ2-2; no firm D call. The germline CDR1 and CDR2 sequences are KGHSH and LQKENI. CDR3 length: 13 amino acids. The V and J ends lost 1 base and 9 bases respectively, with 9 bases between them. CDR3 sequence reads: CASSPLRNRELFF. CDR3 DNA: TGTGCCAGCTCACCACTCAGGAATCGGGAGCTGTTTTTT.

This clonotype has more than one count but fewer than ten. The chain joins TRBV18 to TRBJ1-6; 8 bases fit TRBD1. CDR3 length equals 17 residues. CDR1 is KGHSH and CDR2 is LQKENI in the germline V gene. V was clipped by 2 bases and J by 3 bases; unmatched bases: 6. The DNA for the CDR3 is TGTGCCAGCTCACCAGGAAGACAGGGGTACTATAATTCACCCCTCCACTTT. Translation: CASSPGRQGYYNSPLHF.

This clonotype has more than one count but fewer than ten. The gene calls are TRBV7-9 and TRBJ2-7; 13 bases are a match to TRBD2. V shed 4 bases, J shed 6 bases, and the junction held 3 bases outside the gene matches. Germline lookup yields CDR1 SEHNR and CDR2 FQNEAQ (reference sequence). The CDR3 spans 14 residues. The CDR3 sequence: CASSWTSGGSEQYF. The CDR3 DNA sequence: TGTGCCAGCAGCTGGACTAGCGGGGGATCCGAGCAGTACTTC.

In this sample, this clonotype turned up a few times. The chain joins TRBV3-1 to TRBJ2-5; 8 bases fit TRBD2. The germline V gene has CDR1 LGHDT and CDR2 YNNKEL (reference sequence). CDR3 length: 17 amino acids. V shed 4 bases and J 0 bases; nucleotides not matched to a gene: 10. The CDR3 sequence: CASSPLELAANQETQYF. The CDR3 bases are TGTGCCAGCAGCCCTCTCGAACTAGCGGCTAACCAAGAGACCCAGTACTTC.